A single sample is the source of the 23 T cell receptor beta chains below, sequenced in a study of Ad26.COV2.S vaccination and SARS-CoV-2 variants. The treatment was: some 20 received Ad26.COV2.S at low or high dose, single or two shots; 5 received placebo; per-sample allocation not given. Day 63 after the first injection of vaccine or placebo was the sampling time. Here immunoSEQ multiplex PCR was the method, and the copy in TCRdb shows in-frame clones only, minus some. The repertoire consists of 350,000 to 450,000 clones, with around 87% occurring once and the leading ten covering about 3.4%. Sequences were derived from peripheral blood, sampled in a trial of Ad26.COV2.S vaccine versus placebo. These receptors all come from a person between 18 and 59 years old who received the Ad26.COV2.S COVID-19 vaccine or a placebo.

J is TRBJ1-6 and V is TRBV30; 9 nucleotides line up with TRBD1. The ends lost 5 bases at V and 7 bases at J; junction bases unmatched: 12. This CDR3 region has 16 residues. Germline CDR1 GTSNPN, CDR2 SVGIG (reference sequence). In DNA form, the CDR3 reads TGTGCCTGGGGGACAGGGAGCAGGGCGGGGAATTCACCCCTCCACTTT. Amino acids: CAWGTGSRAGNSPLHF. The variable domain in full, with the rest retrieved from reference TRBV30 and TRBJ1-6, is SQTIHQWPATLVQPVGSPLSLECTVEGTSNPNLYWYRQAAGRGLQLLFYSVGIGQISSEVPQNLSASRPQDRQFILSSKKLLLSDSGFYLCAWGTGSRAGNSPLHFGNGTRLTVT.

The CDR3 protein is CASSIGSIWGGTFF. As DNA, the CDR3 is TGTGCCAGTAGTATTGGGTCCATATGGGGGGGAACTTTCTTT. The chain recombines TRBV19 with TRBJ1-1; D is possibly TRBD1 (5 bases). The CDR3 runs 14 residues. Trimming took 3 bases from V and 12 from J, leaving 20 bases between them. CDR1 LNHDA and CDR2 SQIVND come from the germline V gene (reference sequence).

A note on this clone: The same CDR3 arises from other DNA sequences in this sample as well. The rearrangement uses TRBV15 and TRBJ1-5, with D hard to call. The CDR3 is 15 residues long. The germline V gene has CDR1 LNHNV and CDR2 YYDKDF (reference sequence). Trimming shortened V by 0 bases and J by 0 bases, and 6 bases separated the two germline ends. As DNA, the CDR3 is TGTGCCACCAGCAGAGATCGCGGTAGCAATCAGCCCCAGCATTTT. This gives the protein CATSRDRGSNQPQHF.

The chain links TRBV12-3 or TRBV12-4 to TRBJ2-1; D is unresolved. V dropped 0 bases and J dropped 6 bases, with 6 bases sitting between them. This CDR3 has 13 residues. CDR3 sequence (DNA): TGTGCCAGCAGTTTAGCGCCTTCCAATGAGCAGTTCTTC. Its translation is CASSLAPSNEQFF.

The CDR3 coding sequence is TGTGCCAGTAGTCCCCTGAAGAGCGGCTACACCTTC. Residues: CASSPLKSGYTF. The chain joins TRBV19 to TRBJ1-2; D unclear. CDR1 and CDR2 from the germline V gene are LNHDA and SQIVND (reference sequence). The CDR3 is made up of 12 amino acids. V shed 5 bases and J shed 8 bases, with 12 bases lying between them.

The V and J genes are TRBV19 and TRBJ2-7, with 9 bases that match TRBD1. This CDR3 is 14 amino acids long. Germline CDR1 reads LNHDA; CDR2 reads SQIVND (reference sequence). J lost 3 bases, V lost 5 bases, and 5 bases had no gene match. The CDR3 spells CASSSGTGIYEQYF. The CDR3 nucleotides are TGTGCCAGTAGTTCCGGGACAGGGATCTACGAGCAGTACTTC.

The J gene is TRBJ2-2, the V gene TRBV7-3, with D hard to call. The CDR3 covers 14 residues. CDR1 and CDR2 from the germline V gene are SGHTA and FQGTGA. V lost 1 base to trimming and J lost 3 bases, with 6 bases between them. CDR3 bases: TGTGCCAGCAGCTTAAACGACGACACCGGGGAGCTGTTTTTT. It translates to CASSLNDDTGELFF.

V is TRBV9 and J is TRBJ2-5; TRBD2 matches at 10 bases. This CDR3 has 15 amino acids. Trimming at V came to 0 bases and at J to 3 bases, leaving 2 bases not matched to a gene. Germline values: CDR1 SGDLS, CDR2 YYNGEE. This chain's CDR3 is CASSVEAGGEETQYF. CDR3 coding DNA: TGTGCCAGCAGCGTAGAAGCGGGAGGGGAAGAGACCCAGTACTTC.

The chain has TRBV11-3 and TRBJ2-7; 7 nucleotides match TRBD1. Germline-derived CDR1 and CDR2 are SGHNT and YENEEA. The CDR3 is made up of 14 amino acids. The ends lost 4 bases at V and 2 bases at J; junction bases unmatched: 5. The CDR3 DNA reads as TGTGCCAGCAGCTCGGGACAGAAACCCTACGAGCAGTACTTC. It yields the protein CASSSGQKPYEQYF. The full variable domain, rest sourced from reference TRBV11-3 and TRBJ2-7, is EAGVVQSPRYKIIEKKQPVAFWCNPISGHNTLYWYLQNLGQGPELLIRYENEEAVDDSQLPKDRFSAERLKGVDSTLKIQPAELGDSAVYLCASSSGQKPYEQYFGPGTRLTVT.

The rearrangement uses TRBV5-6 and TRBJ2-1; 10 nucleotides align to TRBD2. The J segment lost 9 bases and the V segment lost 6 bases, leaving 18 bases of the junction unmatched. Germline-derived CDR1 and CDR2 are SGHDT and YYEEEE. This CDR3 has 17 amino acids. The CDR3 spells CASIAPGTSAGGGEQFF. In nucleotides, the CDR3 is TGTGCCAGCATCGCTCCCGGGACTAGCGCCGGGGGGGGTGAGCAGTTCTTC.

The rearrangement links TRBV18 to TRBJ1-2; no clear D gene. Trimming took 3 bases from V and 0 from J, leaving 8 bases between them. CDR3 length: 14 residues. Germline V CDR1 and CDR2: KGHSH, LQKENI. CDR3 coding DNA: TGTGCCAGCTCACCCACAACCTCTAACTATGGCTACACCTTC. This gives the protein CASSPTTSNYGYTF. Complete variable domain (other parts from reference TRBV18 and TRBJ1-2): NAGVMQNPRHLVRRRGQEARLRCSPMKGHSHVYWYRQLPEEGLKFMVYLQKENIIDESGMPKERFSAEFPKEGPSILRIQQVVRGDSAAYFCASSPTTSNYGYTFGSGTRLTVV.

The CDR3 sequence: CASSLGRVSYEQYF. The CDR3 DNA is TGTGCCAGCAGTTTAGGCAGGGTGAGCTACGAGCAGTACTTC. The genes are TRBV27 and TRBJ2-7; tentative D call: TRBD1 (5 bases). The CDR3 runs 14 residues. Germline V gives CDR1 MNHEY, CDR2 SMNVEV (reference sequence). V lost 2 bases to trimming and J lost 3 bases, with 11 bases between them.

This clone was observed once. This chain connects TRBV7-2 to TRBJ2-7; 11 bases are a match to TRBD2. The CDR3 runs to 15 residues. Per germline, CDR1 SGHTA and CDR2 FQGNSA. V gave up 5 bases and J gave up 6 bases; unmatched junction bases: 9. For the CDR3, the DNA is TGTGCCAGCAGCCCATCTAGCGGGGGGATTGGCGAGCAGTACTTC. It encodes CASSPSSGGIGEQYF.

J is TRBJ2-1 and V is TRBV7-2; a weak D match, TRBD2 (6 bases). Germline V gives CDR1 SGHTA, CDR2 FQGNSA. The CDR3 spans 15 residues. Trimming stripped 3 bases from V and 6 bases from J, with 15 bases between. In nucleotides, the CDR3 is TGTGCCAGCAGCTTTAACGGGGGATCTTCCAATGAGCAGTTCTTC. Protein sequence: CASSFNGGSSNEQFF.

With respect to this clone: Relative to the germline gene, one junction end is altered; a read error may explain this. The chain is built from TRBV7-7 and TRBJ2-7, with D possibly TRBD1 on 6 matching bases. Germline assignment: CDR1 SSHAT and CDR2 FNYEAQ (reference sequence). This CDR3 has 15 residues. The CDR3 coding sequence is TGTGCTAGCAACACCCGGACAGCGAGATCCTACGAGCAGTACTTC. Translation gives CASNTRTARSYEQYF.

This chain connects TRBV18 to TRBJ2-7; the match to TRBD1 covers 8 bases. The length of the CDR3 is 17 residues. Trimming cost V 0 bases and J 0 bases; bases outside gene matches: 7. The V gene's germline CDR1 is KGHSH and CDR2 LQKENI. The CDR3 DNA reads TGTGCCAGCTCACCACCGTGGCCGGGACAGGCCTCCTACGAGCAGTACTTC. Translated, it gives CASSPPWPGQASYEQYF.

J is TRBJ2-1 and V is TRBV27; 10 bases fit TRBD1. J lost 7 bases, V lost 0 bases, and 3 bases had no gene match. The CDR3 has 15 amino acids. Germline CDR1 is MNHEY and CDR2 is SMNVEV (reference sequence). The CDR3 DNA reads TGTGCCAGCAGTTTATCGGGACAGGGGAGGAATGAGCAGTTCTTC. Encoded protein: CASSLSGQGRNEQFF.

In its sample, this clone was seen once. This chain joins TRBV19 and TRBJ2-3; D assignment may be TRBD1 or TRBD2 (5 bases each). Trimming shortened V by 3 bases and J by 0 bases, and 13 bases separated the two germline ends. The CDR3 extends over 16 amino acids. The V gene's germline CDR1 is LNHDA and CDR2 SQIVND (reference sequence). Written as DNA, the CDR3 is TGTGCCAGTAGTATGCCGGGGCGGACTAGCACAGATACGCAGTATTTT. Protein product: CASSMPGRTSTDTQYF.

The CDR3 loop reads CASSLDTSLSRGYTF. The CDR3 bases are TGCGCCAGCAGCTTGGACACGTCTTTGAGTCGAGGCTACACCTTC. The V and J genes are TRBV5-1 and TRBJ1-2; no clear D. Germline values: CDR1 SGHRS, CDR2 YFSETQ. The V gene lost 0 bases and the J gene lost 8 bases, with 17 bases spanning the gap. This CDR3 is 15 amino acids long.

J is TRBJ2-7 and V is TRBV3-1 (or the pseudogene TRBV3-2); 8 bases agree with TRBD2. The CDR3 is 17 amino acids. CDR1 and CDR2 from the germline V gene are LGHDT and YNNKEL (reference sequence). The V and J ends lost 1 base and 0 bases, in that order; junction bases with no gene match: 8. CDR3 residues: CASSQGPREGPSYEQYF. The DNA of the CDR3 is TGTGCCAGCAGCCAAGGGCCACGGGAGGGGCCCTCCTACGAGCAGTACTTC.

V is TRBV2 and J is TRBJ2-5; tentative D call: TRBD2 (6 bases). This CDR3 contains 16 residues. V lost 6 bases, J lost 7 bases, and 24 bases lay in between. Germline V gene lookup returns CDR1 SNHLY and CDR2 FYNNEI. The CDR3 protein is CASSRIKGRGPRTQYF. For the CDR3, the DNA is TGTGCCAGCAGCCGAATCAAGGGGCGGGGACCCCGGACCCAGTACTTC.

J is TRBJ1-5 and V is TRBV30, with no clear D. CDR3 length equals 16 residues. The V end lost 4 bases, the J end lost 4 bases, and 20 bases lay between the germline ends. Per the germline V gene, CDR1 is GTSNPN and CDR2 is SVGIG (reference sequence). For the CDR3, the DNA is TGTGCCTGGAAGGCGTTTGACACCATGGGGAATCAGCCCCAGCATTTT. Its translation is CAWKAFDTMGNQPQHF.

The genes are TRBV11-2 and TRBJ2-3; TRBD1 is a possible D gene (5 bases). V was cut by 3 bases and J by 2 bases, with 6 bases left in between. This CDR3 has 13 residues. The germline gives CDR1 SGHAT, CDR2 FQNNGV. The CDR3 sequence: CASSLDITDTQYF. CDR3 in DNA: TGTGCCAGCAGCTTGGACATCACAGATACGCAGTATTTT.